This TCR beta chain was sequenced in a study of shared clonotypes between healthy human individuals. Study-level points and caveats: The generation probabilities recorded for non-shared clonotypes fell below those of clonotypes shared by all four donors.

Naive CD45RA+ and memory CD45RA-negative subsets were split from CD4+ cells. To note about this clone: Its specificity is not known.

The V gene lost 1 base and the J gene lost 11 bases, with 17 bases spanning the gap. CDR3 size: 14 residues. From germline, CDR1 is MNHNY and CDR2 SVGAGI (reference sequence). Produced via immunoSEQ multiplex PCR; TCRdb's table is partial and in-frame only. There are approximately 1.5 million clones in the sample; under 99% occur only once, and around 0.45% lies in the top ten. The J gene is TRBJ1-1, the V gene TRBV6-6; D is unresolved. The sample taken for sequencing was naive CD4+ T cells sorted from blood. Regarding subset: CD45RA+ positively selected. The TCR originated in a man aged 30 to 39 in good health. The DNA for the CDR3 is TGTGCCAGCAGTTACTTCCGAGGCGTAGAAGGGGCTTTCTTT. Amino acid sequence: CASSYFRGVEGAFF.